The T cell receptor (beta chain) under discussion was sequenced for a study of blood T cell repertoires in COVID-19. Study-wide context: Specimens from acute and convalescent COVID-19 originated in the United States, Italy and Spain. PBMCs, B-cell-depleted T cells, or T cells provided the cDNA or gDNA that made up the material.

Two negative PCRs, clearance, or symptom resolution were required of recovered Cohort 3 donors. This CDR3 has 17 amino acids. The germline V gene has CDR1 SEHNR and CDR2 FQNEAQ (reference sequence). V shed 5 bases, J shed 4 bases, and the junction held 14 bases outside the gene matches. Authors' processing steps: Cell counts per sample came from amplifying reference gene primers. The repertoire was sequenced with immunoSEQ multiplex PCR; TCRdb's copy has only in-frame clones and lacks some. Clonal size and the V and J genes are those of that table, whereas D and trimming came from the DNA. In the table there are about 330,000 clones, about nine tenths of which are singletons.

Sequencing used PBMCs or T cells enriched from blood (not recorded which). This sequence was found in a woman aged 18-29 years who had recovered from COVID-19. This chain connects TRBV7-9 to TRBJ2-3; TRBD2 matches 8 bases. The CDR3 bases are TGTGCCAGCAGCCACAACCCGGGGGGGCCAGGGGCAGATACGCAGTATTTT. It codes for CASSHNPGGPGADTQYF.